A single sample gave rise to the 8 T cell receptor beta chains below, sequenced in a study of blood T cell repertoires in COVID-19. The table came from immunoSEQ multiplex PCR; TCRdb's copy has only in-frame clones and leaves some out. The data hold more than 50,000 clones, with roughly 78% observed a single time. Sequenced input: peripheral blood. The receptors were sampled from a human donor in a cohort sampled during active COVID-19.

The rearrangement joins TRBV28 to TRBJ1-2; no clear D. The CDR3 has 13 residues. The germline V gene encodes CDR1 MDHEN and CDR2 SYDVKM. The V and J ends lost 4 bases and 4 bases respectively, with 10 bases between them. Here the CDR3 DNA reads TGTGCCAGCAGTTCAGGCAGTCCCTATGGCTACACCTTC. Protein product: CASSSGSPYGYTF.

Written as DNA, the CDR3 is TGTGCCAGCAGCCGGACAGAGAACACTGAAGCTTTCTTT. The encoded protein is CASSRTENTEAFF. V usage is TRBV6-6 and J usage is TRBJ1-1; D might be TRBD1 (6 bases). The germline V gene encodes CDR1 MNHNY and CDR2 SVGAGI (reference sequence). Trimming took off 6 bases at V and 1 base at J, with 9 bases between the two ends. The CDR3 runs to 13 residues.

V is TRBV19 and J is TRBJ1-5; TRBD1 might be the D (5 bases). The CDR3 consists of 16 residues. The germline V gene has CDR1 LNHDA and CDR2 SQIVND (reference sequence). Between the trimmed V and J ends, which lost 1 base and 0 bases, there was a span of 10 bases. The CDR3 protein is CASSIVGGTSNQPQHF. The CDR3 DNA is TGTGCCAGTAGTATAGTCGGGGGAACTAGCAATCAGCCCCAGCATTTT.

This chain links TRBV19 with TRBJ1-2; D unclear. CDR1 is LNHDA, CDR2 SQIVND, per germline (reference sequence). The V and J ends lost 0 bases and 8 bases respectively, with 13 bases between them. The CDR3 extends over 14 amino acids. The chain's CDR3 is CASSIDFQAQGYTF. The DNA of the CDR3 is TGTGCCAGTAGTATAGATTTCCAGGCCCAGGGCTACACCTTC.

The J gene is TRBJ2-3, the V gene TRBV18; D is perhaps TRBD2 (5 bases). Germline V gives CDR1 KGHSH, CDR2 LQKENI. The CDR3 is made up of 15 amino acids. Trimming left V 3 bases short and J 2 bases short, with 12 bases between. CDR3 DNA: TGTGCCAGCTCACCCTCCGCGGGTAACACAGATACGCAGTATTTT. Its protein product is CASSPSAGNTDTQYF.

The chain uses TRBV6-2 or TRBV6-3 and TRBJ2-1, with D possibly TRBD1 on 5 matching bases. The V and J ends lost 0 bases and 7 bases respectively, with 19 bases between them. This CDR3 comprises 17 residues. In germline, CDR1 is MNHEY, CDR2 SVGEGT. CDR3 amino acids: CASSYSPRAAFGNEQFF. The CDR3 nucleotides read TGTGCCAGCAGTTACTCTCCCAGGGCAGCTTTCGGGAATGAGCAGTTCTTC.

This clone was seen once. V is TRBV5-5 and J is TRBJ1-5, with D possibly being TRBD1 (6 bases). Germline CDR1 reads SGHKS; CDR2 reads YYEKEE (reference sequence). This CDR3 is 14 amino acids long. Deletions cut 5 bases from V and 4 bases from J, with 13 bases between. The CDR3 reads CASSFEGGNQPQHF. CDR3 coding DNA: TGTGCCAGCAGTTTCGAAGGGGGAAATCAGCCCCAGCATTTT.

The chain joins TRBV19 to TRBJ1-5; D is perhaps TRBD1 (6 bases). Trimming removed 3 bases at V and 1 base at J, with 16 bases between. The CDR3 extends over 17 amino acids. The germline gives CDR1 LNHDA, CDR2 SQIVND (reference sequence). The CDR3 DNA is TGTGCCAGTAGTATTACAGGGAACTTTGGCAGCAATCAGCCCCAGCATTTT. It is translated as CASSITGNFGSNQPQHF.